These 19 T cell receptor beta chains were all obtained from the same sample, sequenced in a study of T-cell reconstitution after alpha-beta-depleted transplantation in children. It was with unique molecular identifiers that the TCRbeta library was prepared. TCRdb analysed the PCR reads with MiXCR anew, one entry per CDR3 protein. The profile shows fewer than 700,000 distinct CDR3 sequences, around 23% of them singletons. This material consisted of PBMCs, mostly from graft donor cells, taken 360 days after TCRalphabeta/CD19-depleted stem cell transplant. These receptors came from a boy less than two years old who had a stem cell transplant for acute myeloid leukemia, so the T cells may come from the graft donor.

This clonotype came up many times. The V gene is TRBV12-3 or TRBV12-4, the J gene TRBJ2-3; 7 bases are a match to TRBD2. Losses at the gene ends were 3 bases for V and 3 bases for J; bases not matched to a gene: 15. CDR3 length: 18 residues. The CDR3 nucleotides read TGTGCCAGCAGTTTCCAACGGGGGGACCCGGGGGGAACAGATACGCAGTATTTT. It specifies CASSFQRGDPGGTDTQYF.

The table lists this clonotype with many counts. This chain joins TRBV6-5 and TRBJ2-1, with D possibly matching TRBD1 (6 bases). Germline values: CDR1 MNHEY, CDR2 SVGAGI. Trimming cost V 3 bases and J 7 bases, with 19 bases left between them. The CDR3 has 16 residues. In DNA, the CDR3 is TGTGCCAGCAGTTATTCTCTGGTGGGGGCGTATAATGAGCAGTTCTTC. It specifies CASSYSLVGAYNEQFF.

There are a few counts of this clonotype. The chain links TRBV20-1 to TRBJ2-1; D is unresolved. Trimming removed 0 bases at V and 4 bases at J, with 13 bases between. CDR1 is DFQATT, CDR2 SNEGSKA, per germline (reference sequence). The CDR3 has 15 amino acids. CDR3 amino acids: CSARDGRTRYNEQFF. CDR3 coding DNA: TGCAGTGCTAGAGATGGCAGGACGAGGTACAATGAGCAGTTCTTC.

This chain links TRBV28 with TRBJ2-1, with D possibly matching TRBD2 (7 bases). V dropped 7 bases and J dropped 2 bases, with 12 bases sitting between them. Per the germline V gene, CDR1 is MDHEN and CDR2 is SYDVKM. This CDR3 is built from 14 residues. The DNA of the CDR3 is TGTGCCAGCATCGGCGGGGGCCCCTACAATGAGCAGTTCTTC. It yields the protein CASIGGGPYNEQFF.

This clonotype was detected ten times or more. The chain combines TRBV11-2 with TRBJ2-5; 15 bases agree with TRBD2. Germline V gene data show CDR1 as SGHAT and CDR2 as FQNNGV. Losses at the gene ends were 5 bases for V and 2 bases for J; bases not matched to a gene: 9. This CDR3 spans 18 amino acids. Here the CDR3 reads CASSKTGTSGGFQETQYF. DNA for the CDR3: TGTGCCAGCAGCAAAACTGGGACTAGCGGGGGGTTTCAAGAGACCCAGTACTTC.

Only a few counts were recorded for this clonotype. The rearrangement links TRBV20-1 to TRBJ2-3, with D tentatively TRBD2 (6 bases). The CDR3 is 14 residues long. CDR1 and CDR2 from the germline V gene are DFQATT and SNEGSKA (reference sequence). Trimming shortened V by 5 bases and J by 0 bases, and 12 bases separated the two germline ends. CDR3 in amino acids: CSAGGTVSTDTQYF. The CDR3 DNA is TGCAGTGCTGGAGGGACTGTGAGCACAGATACGCAGTATTTT.

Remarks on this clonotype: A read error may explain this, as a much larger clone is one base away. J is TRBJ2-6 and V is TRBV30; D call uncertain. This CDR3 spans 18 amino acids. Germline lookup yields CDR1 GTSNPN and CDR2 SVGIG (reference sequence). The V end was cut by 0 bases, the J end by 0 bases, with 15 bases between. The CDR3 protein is CAWSVSAGRDSGANVLTF. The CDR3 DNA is TGTGCCTGGAGTGTCTCGGCAGGAAGGGACTCTGGGGCCAACGTCCTGACTTTC.

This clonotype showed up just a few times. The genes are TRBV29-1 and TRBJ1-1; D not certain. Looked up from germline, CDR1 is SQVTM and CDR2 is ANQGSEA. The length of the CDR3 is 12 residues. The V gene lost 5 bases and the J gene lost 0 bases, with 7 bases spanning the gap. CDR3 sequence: CSVLELNTEAFF. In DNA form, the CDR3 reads TGCAGCGTTCTTGAGTTGAACACTGAAGCTTTCTTT.

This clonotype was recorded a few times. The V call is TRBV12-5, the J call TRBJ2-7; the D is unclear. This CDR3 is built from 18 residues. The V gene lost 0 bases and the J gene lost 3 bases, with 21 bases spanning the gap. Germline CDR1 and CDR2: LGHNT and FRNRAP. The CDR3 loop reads CASGLVSSERLRLYEQYF. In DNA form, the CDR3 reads TGTGCTAGTGGTTTGGTAAGTTCGGAGCGACTCCGCCTCTACGAGCAGTACTTC.

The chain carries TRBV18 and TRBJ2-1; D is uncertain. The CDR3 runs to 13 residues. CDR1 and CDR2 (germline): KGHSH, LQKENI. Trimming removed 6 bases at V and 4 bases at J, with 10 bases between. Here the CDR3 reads CASSGVHYNEQFF. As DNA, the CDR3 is TGTGCCAGCTCTGGTGTCCATTACAATGAGCAGTTCTTC.

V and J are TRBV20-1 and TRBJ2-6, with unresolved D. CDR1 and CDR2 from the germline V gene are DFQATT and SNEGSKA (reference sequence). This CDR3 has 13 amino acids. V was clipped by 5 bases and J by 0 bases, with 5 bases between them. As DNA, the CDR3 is TGCAGTGCTGGGCTCTCTGGGGCCAACGTCCTGACTTTC. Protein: CSAGLSGANVLTF.

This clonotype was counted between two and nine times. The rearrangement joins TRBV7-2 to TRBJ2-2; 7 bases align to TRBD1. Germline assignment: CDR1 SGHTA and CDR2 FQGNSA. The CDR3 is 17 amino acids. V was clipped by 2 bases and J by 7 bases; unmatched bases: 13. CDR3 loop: CASSLRSSLRQGGELFF. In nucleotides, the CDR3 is TGTGCCAGCAGCTTACGCTCCTCACTACGACAGGGCGGGGAGCTGTTTTTT.

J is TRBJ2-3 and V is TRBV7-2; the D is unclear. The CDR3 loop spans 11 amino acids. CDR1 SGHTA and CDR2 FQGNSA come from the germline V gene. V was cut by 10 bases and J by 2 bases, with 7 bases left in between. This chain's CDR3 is CATTPTDTQYF. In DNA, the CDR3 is TGTGCCACCACCCCCACAGATACGCAGTATTTT.

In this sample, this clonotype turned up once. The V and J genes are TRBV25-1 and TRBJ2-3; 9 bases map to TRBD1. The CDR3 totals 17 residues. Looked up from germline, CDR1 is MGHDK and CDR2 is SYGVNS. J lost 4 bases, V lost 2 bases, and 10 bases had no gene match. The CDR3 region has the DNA TGTGCCAGCAGTGAAGGTGTGGGACAGGGATTAGCAGATACGCAGTATTTT. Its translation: CASSEGVGQGLADTQYF. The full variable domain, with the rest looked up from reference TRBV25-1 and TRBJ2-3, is EADIYQTPRYLVIGTGKKITLECSQTMGHDKMYWYQQDPGMELHLIHYSYGVNSTEKGDLSSESTVSRIRTEHFPLTLESARPSHTSQYLCASSEGVGQGLADTQYFGPGTRLTVL.

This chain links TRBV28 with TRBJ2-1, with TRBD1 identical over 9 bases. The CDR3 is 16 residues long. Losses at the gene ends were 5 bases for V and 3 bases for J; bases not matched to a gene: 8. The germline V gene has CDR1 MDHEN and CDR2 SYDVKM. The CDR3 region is CASSLWGTGNYNEQFF. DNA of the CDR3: TGTGCCAGCAGTCTCTGGGGGACAGGGAACTACAATGAGCAGTTCTTC.

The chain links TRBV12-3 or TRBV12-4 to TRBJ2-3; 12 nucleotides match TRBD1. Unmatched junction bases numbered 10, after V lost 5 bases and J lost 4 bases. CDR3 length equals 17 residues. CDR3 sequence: CASSPTRDRGLADTQYF. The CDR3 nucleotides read TGTGCCAGCAGTCCGACCCGGGACAGGGGGCTTGCAGATACGCAGTATTTT.

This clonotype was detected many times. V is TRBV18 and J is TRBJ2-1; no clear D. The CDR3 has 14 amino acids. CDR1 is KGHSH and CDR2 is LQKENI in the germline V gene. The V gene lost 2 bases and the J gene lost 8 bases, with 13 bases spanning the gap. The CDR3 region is CASSPNTGQDEQFF. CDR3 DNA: TGTGCCAGCTCACCAAACACCGGGCAAGATGAGCAGTTCTTC.

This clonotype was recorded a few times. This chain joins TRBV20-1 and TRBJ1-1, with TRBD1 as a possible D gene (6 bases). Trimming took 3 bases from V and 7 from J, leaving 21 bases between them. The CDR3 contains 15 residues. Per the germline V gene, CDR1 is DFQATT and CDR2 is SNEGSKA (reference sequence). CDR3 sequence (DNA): TGCAGTGCTAGGCACTGGGAGGCAGGGGCTAGTGAAGCTTTCTTT. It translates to CSARHWEAGASEAFF.

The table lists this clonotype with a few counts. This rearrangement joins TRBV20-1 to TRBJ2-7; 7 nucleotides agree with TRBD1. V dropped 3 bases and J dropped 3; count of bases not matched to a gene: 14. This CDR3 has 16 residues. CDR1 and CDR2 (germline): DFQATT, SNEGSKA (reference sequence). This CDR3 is CSARGRYGTEFYEQYF. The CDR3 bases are TGCAGTGCTAGGGGTAGATACGGGACAGAATTCTACGAGCAGTACTTC.